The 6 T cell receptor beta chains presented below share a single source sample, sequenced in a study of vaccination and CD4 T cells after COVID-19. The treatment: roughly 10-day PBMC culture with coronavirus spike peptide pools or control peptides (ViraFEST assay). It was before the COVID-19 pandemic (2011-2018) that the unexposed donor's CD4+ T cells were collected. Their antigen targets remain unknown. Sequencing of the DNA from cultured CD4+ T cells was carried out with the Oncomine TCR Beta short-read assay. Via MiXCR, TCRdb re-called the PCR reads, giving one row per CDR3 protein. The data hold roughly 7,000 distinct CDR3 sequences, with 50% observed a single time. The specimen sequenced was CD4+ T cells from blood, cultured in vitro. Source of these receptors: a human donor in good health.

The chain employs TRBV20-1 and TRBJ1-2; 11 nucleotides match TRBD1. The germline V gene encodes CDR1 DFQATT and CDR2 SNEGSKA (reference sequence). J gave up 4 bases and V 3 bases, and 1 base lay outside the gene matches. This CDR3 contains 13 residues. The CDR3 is CSASGTGGYGYTF. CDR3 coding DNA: TGCAGTGCTAGCGGGACAGGGGGCTATGGCTACACCTTC.

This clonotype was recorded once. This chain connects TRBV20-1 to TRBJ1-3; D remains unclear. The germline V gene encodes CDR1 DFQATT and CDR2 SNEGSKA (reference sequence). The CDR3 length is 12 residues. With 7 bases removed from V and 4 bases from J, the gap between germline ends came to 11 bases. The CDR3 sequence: CSVLYVGNTIYF. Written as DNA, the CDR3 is TGCAGTGTATTATACGTAGGAAACACCATATATTTT.

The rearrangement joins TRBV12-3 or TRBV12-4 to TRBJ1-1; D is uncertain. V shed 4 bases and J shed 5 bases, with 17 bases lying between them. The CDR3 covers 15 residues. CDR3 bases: TGTGCCAGCAGTTCCTTTCCTCTAGGGCGGACTGAAGCTTTCTTT. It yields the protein CASSSFPLGRTEAFF.

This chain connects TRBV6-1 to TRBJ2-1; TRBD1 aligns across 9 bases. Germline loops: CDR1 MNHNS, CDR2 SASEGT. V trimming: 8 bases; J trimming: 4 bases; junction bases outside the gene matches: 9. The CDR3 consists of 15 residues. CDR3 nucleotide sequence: TGTGCCAGCCGTGGGGCAGGGACAGGGTACAATGAGCAGTTCTTC. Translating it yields CASRGAGTGYNEQFF.

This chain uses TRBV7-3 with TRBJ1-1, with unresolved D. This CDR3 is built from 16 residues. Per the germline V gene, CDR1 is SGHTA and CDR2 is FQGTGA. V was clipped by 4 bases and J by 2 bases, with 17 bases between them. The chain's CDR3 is CASSSIPTATNTEAFF. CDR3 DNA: TGTGCCAGCAGCTCCATCCCTACAGCTACCAACACTGAAGCTTTCTTT. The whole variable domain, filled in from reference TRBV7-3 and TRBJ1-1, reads GAGVSQTPSNKVTEKGKYVELRCDPISGHTALYWYRQSLGQGPEFLIYFQGTGAADDSGLPNDRFFAVRPEGSVSTLKIQRTERGDSAVYLCASSSIPTATNTEAFFGQGTRLTVV.

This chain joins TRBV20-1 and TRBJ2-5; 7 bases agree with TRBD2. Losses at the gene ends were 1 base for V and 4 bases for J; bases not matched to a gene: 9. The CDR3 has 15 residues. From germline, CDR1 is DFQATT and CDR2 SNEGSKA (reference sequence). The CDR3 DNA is TGCAGTGCTAGAGGCCGGCTACTAGCGAGAGAGACCCAGTACTTC. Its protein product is CSARGRLLARETQYF.